Sequencing of this TCR beta chain was carried out in a study of cytomegalovirus exposure and HLA in healthy donors. The PCR had 60 Vbeta and 13 Jbeta primers. Sequencing was performed with immunoSEQ multiplex PCR; in TCRdb, only in-frame clones are kept and a portion is missing. The sample holds 100,000 or so clones; around 81% are singletons and the top ten take roughly 5%. The germline CDR1 and CDR2 sequences are LNHDA and SQIVND (reference sequence). The length of the CDR3 is 13 residues. Trimming removed 4 bases at V and 0 bases at J, with 6 bases between. Sequencing was done on a sample of PBMCs. This clonotype was obtained from a man between 40 and 49 years old in good health and CMV-seropositive. V gene TRBV19 combines with J gene TRBJ1-1; D is unresolved. CDR3 nucleotides: TGTGCCAGTAGTAACACGATGAACACTGAAGCTTTCTTT. Translating gives CASSNTMNTEAFF.